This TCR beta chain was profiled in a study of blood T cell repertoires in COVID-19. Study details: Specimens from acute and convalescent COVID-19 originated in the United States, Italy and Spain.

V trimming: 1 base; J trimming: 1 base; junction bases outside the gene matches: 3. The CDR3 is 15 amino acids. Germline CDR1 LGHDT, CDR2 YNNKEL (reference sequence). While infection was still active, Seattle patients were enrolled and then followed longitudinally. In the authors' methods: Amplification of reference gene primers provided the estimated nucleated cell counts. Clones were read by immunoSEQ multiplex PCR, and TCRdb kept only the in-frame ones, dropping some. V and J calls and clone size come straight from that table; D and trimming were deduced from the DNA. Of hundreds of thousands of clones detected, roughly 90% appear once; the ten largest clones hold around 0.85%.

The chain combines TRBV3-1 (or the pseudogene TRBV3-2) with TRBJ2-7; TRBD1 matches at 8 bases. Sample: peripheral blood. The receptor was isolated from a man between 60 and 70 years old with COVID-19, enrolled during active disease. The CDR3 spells CASSQAGTGSYEQYF. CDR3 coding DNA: TGTGCCAGCAGCCAAGCTGGGACAGGATCCTACGAGCAGTACTTC.